The 20 T cell receptor beta chains reported below all come from one sample, sequenced in a study of T cell repertoires in cytomegalovirus infection (dated by TCRdb to the late 2010s). Instrument on record: Illumina HiSeq 1500. Starting from the raw public reads, TCRdb applied fastp trimming at Q25, assembled clones with MiXCR and retained in-frame beta chains. Rows merge per CDR3 protein into single entries with the most common DNA and genes. A total of around 210,000 distinct CDR3 sequences appear in this sample, 6.5% of them only once. Around 6.9% of the sample goes to the ten largest clones. The sample comprised PBMCs. These receptors came from a human donor in good health (CMV status not recorded). Some clones in this sample may be carry-over from other donors' samples.

The sample holds many counts of this clonotype. CDR3 in amino acids: CSVMTGEETQYF. In DNA, the CDR3 is TGCAGCGTTATGACAGGGGAAGAGACCCAGTACTTC. J is TRBJ2-5 and V is TRBV29-1; 8 positions match TRBD1. CDR3 length: 12 residues. Looked up from germline, CDR1 is SQVTM and CDR2 is ANQGSEA. V was pared by 5 bases and J by 3 bases, with 2 bases of the junction left unmatched.

At least ten counts were recorded for this clonotype. The V call is TRBV6-5, the J call TRBJ2-5; D is perhaps TRBD1 (7 bases). The V end lost 4 bases, the J end lost 5 bases, and 14 bases lay between the germline ends. The CDR3 contains 14 residues. Germline V gives CDR1 MNHEY, CDR2 SVGAGI. The CDR3, as DNA: TGTGCCAGCAGTTGGGACAGAGGGAGGGAGACCCAGTACTTC. Residues: CASSWDRGRETQYF.

This clonotype was found a few times. V is TRBV9 and J is TRBJ1-3; D may be TRBD1 (6 bases). CDR1 is SGDLS, CDR2 YYNGEE, per germline. The V and J ends lost 3 bases and 0 bases respectively, with 7 bases between them. This CDR3 contains 14 residues. The DNA of the CDR3 is TGTGCCAGCAGCGCGGACAGCTCTGGAAACACCATATATTTT. Amino acid sequence: CASSADSSGNTIYF.

Ten or more counts support this clonotype. This rearrangement joins TRBV6-2 or TRBV6-3 to TRBJ2-6, with 12 bases matching TRBD1. Unmatched junction bases numbered 12, after V lost 5 bases and J lost 4 bases. The germline CDR1 and CDR2 sequences are MNHEY and SVGEGT. This CDR3 has 19 residues. As DNA, the CDR3 is TGTGCCAGCAGTCGCCCCCGGGACAGGGGGCCGAAAGGGGCCAACGTCCTGACTTTC. This translates into CASSRPRDRGPKGANVLTF.

This clonotype has ten or more counts. The rearrangement uses TRBV12-3 or TRBV12-4 and TRBJ2-7; TRBD2 might be the D (5 bases). The CDR3 consists of 12 residues. The V end lost 3 bases, the J end lost 5 bases, and 8 bases lay between the germline ends. The chain's CDR3 is CASSLRADEQYF. The CDR3 DNA is TGTGCCAGCAGTTTGAGGGCTGACGAGCAGTACTTC.

This clonotype has a count of ten or more. This sequence joins TRBV12-3 or TRBV12-4 and TRBJ2-7; 8 bases map to TRBD1. CDR3 size: 14 residues. J gave up 5 bases and V 3 bases, and 6 bases lay outside the gene matches. CDR3 amino acids: CASSFGQGMDEQYF. The DNA of the CDR3 is TGTGCCAGCAGTTTTGGACAGGGTATGGACGAGCAGTACTTC.

This clonotype was detected many times. The V call is TRBV2, the J call TRBJ1-3; perhaps TRBD1 as D (6 bases). Germline loops: CDR1 SNHLY, CDR2 FYNNEI. CDR3 length equals 17 residues. Trimming took off 5 bases at V and 3 bases at J, with 20 bases between the two ends. In nucleotides, the CDR3 is TGTGCCAGCAGTTTATCCCCAGCCAGGGGCGGTGGAAACACCATATATTTT. Its translation: CASSLSPARGGGNTIYF.

The chain couples TRBV5-6 to TRBJ1-2; unclear D gene. Trimming removed 2 bases from V and 5 bases from J, with 16 bases in between. The CDR3 sequence is 15 residues long. Germline CDR1 reads SGHDT; CDR2 reads YYEEEE. CDR3 sequence reads: CASSLAPVPSYGYTF. The DNA of the CDR3 is TGTGCCAGCAGCTTAGCGCCTGTTCCATCTTATGGCTACACCTTC.

This clonotype was seen only a few times. The chain is built from TRBV20-1 and TRBJ2-5, with TRBD2 matching 8 bases. CDR3 length equals 15 residues. Germline V gene lookup returns CDR1 DFQATT and CDR2 SNEGSKA (reference sequence). The V segment lost 6 bases and the J segment 2 bases; nucleotides outside the gene matches: 11. The CDR3 DNA sequence: TGCAGTGCCACAGCGCAGCGGGGGCGACAAGAGACCCAGTACTTC. Translating it yields CSATAQRGRQETQYF.

In this sample, this clonotype turned up many times. This rearrangement joins TRBV6-2 or TRBV6-3 to TRBJ2-1, with 7 bases aligning to TRBD1. The CDR3 is made up of 14 amino acids. The ends lost 6 bases at V and 5 bases at J; junction bases unmatched: 7. CDR1 is MNHEY and CDR2 is SVGEGT in the germline V gene. This CDR3 is CASRPTGNNNEQFF. The CDR3 nucleotides read TGTGCCAGCAGGCCGACAGGGAATAACAATGAGCAGTTCTTC.

This clonotype was detected many times. This chain joins TRBV6-5 and TRBJ2-7, with D unclear. Germline V lookup: CDR1 MNHEY, CDR2 SVGAGI. V was cut by 0 bases and J by 4 bases, with 7 bases left in between. CDR3 length: 13 residues. CDR3 DNA: TGTGCCAGCAGTTACTCAGGAGATTACGAGCAGTACTTC. This translates into CASSYSGDYEQYF.

The sample holds many counts of this clonotype. The chain has TRBV12-3 or TRBV12-4 and TRBJ1-5, with 8 bases aligning to TRBD1. Trimming removed 4 bases from V and 0 bases from J; junction bases left unmatched: 8. The CDR3 is 17 residues long. CDR3 nucleotide sequence: TGTGCCAGCAGTTCCCGGGGACAGGACTATAGCAATCAGCCCCAGCATTTT. Its translation: CASSSRGQDYSNQPQHF.

This clonotype was observed at least ten times. The chain joins TRBV12-3 or TRBV12-4 to TRBJ2-1, with a weak D call TRBD1 (7 bases). The CDR3 extends over 16 amino acids. V dropped 6 bases and J dropped 3 bases, with 18 bases sitting between them. The CDR3 nucleotides are TGTGCCAGCAGCAAAGTCAGGGGGGCGTTCTACAATGAGCAGTTCTTC. It codes for CASSKVRGAFYNEQFF.

Remarks on this clonotype: This may stem from a read error, because a much larger clone lies one nucleotide away. V gene TRBV20-1 combines with J gene TRBJ1-2, with D perhaps matching TRBD1 (5 bases). Germline lookup yields CDR1 DFQATT and CDR2 SNEGSKA (reference sequence). The length of the CDR3 is 15 residues. CDR3 in amino acids: CSAKPGRWPNHGYTF. The CDR3 region has the DNA TGCAGTGCTAAGCCGGGACGCTGGCCTAACCATGGCTACACCTTC.

This clonotype showed up many times. V and J are TRBV29-1 and TRBJ1-2, with D possibly TRBD1 on 6 matching bases. The CDR3 is 14 amino acids. The germline V gene has CDR1 SQVTM and CDR2 ANQGSEA. Trimming took 5 bases from V and 8 from J, leaving 21 bases between them. CDR3: CSVSPRGDNVGYTF. The DNA of the CDR3 is TGCAGCGTTTCCCCAAGGGGGGACAACGTGGGCTACACCTTC.

The V and J genes are TRBV28 and TRBJ1-5, with unresolved D. The CDR3 is 12 amino acids. Trimming removed 6 bases from V and 3 bases from J, with 6 bases in between. Germline lookup yields CDR1 MDHEN and CDR2 SYDVKM. The CDR3 here is CASSWTNQPQHF. The CDR3 DNA follows: TGTGCCAGCAGCTGGACCAATCAGCCCCAGCATTTT.

This clonotype occurred many times. The V gene is TRBV7-2, the J gene TRBJ1-3; 8 bases line up with TRBD1. There are 14 residues in the CDR3. Germline lookup yields CDR1 SGHTA and CDR2 FQGNSA. The V gene end was trimmed by 5 bases and the J gene end by 3 bases; junction bases not matched to a gene: 3. The CDR3 is CASSPDRGGNTIYF. CDR3 DNA sequence: TGTGCCAGCAGCCCTGACAGGGGTGGAAACACCATATATTTT. Combining the CDR3 with reference TRBV7-2 and TRBJ1-3 gives the whole variable domain GAGVSQSPSNKVTEKGKDVELRCDPISGHTALYWYRQSLGQGLEFLIYFQGNSAPDKSGLPSDRFSAERTGGSVSTLTIQRTQQEDSAVYLCASSPDRGGNTIYFGEGSWLTVV.

In its sample, this clonotype was seen many times. The J gene is TRBJ1-6, the V gene TRBV9, with unresolved D. The CDR3 spans 15 residues. Trimming took off 0 bases at V and 10 bases at J, with 14 bases between the two ends. CDR1 is SGDLS, CDR2 YYNGEE, per germline. As DNA, the CDR3 is TGTGCCAGCAGCGTAGACCCCACCGAAATCTCACCCCTCCACTTT. It specifies CASSVDPTEISPLHF.

This clonotype was seen ten or more times. The genes are TRBV10-3 and TRBJ2-6, with 9 bases lining up with TRBD1. V shed 10 bases and J 2 bases; nucleotides not matched to a gene: 12. The germline CDR1 and CDR2 sequences are ENHRY and SYGVKD. This CDR3 comprises 17 residues. Written as DNA, the CDR3 is TGTGCCACCGGATCGGACAGGGGTCAGACTGGGGCCAACGTCCTGACTTTC. Its protein is CATGSDRGQTGANVLTF.

This clonotype was seen ten or more times. The chain combines TRBV7-2 with TRBJ1-6; tentative D call: TRBD1 (5 bases). The V end was cut by 5 bases, the J end by 7 bases, with 15 bases between. Looked up from germline, CDR1 is SGHTA and CDR2 is FQGNSA. This CDR3 spans 15 amino acids. CDR3 nucleotides: TGTGCCAGCAGCCTGATGAGGGGAAGCAATTCACCCCTCCACTTT. Protein: CASSLMRGSNSPLHF.